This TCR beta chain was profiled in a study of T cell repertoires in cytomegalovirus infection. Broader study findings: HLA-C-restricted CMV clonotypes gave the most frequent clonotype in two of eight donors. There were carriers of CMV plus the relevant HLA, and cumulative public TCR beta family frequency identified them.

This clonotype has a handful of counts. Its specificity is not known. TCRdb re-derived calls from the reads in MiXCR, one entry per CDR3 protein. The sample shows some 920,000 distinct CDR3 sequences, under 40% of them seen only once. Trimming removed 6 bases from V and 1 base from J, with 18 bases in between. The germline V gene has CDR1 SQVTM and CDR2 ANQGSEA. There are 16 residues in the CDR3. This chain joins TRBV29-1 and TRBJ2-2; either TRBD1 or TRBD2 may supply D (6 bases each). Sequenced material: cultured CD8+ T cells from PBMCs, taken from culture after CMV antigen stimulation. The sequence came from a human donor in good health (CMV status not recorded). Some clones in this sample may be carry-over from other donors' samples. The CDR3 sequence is CSVQGRGLGNTGELFF. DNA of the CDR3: TGCAGCGTGCAGGGCAGGGGACTGGGGAACACCGGGGAGCTGTTTTTT.